The present entry profiles one T cell receptor (beta chain) with its context. Its binding antigen is unknown. Nothing much larger sits one base from this clone, and base qualities are not available. The data were taken from a study of spatial heterogeneity in lung cancer (dated by TCRdb to about 2019). For the study in its entirety: Donors were approximately 72 patients with early-stage, untreated non-small cell lung cancer from the lung TRACERx cohort. In the raw uncorrected reads, each unique combination of TCR and UMI appeared more than ten times on average. Beta-chain transcripts were consistently detected in greater numbers than alpha-chain transcripts, which likely reflects a higher abundance of beta-chain transcripts. Follow-up PBMC samples were sequenced whenever available, with a median time to follow-up of around two years after resection. At surgery, 200 or so tumor regions, fewer than 85 matched nontumor lung samples and 56 PBMC samples were TCR-sequenced for both alpha and beta chains. In non-small cell lung cancer, the study quantitatively compared TCR alpha and beta repertoires across several tumor regions, matched nontumor lung, and blood. TCR repertoire features were related to nonsynonymous mutation counts determined by whole-exome sequencing of tumor tissue. What the authors observed across the whole study: Ubiquitous expanded tumor TCRs showed up in blood more often at tumor resection than at routine follow-up. Additional single-cell paired TCR alpha and beta sequencing was considered necessary to confirm, at a functional level, the hypothesis that regional TCRs recognize regional mutations. Comparisons of baseline and follow-up blood repertoires included only approximately 15 patients.

The CDR1 and CDR2 encoded by the germline V gene are SGHTA and FQGNSA. Counted from cysteine to phenylalanine, this CDR3 has 15 amino acids. Only CDR3 DNA is held: 45 bases, read in frame from base 1. Relative to germline, V is missing 6 bases and J is missing 6 bases, with 9 bases of the junction outside any gene match. Libraries were prepared through 5' RACE. For sequencing, a NextSeq 500 was employed. The TCR library protocol attached a unique molecular identifier to each TCR cDNA molecule to allow correction of PCR and sequencing errors. The study's processing was this. TCR identification, UMI-based error correction and CDR3 extraction were performed with Decombinator tools. TCRs above a frequency of 2 per 1,000, corresponding to the top 1% of the tumor frequency distribution, were defined as expanded. Each repertoire was subsampled 100 times to 5,000 TCRs, after which Renyi diversity was computed with the R vegan package. CDR3 similarity networks were built from amino acid triplet string-kernel similarity, connecting CDR3s with pairwise similarity above 0.82. TCRdb reworked the public reads: Q25 trimming with fastp, MiXCR clone assembly, productive beta chains retained. Entries are consolidated by CDR3 protein sequence, retaining the most common genes and DNA. TCRdb's processing, not the authors' own work, is the source of the V and J calls. The sample has about 94,000 distinct CDR3 sequences on record, roughly a fifth of them singletons. Clones ranked in the top ten supply roughly a fifth of the sample.

The time point tag for this specimen amounts to: blood at routine non-recurrence follow-up after resection. Whole RNA extracted from tumor and nontumor lung tissue, or from cryopreserved PBMC samples, was used for TCR sequencing without cell sorting. Only patients with enough RNA available from two or more tumor regions were chosen for TCR sequencing. The sequencing here drew on PBMCs, taken at follow-up. The rearrangement joined TRBV7-2 to TRBJ2-1; a stretch of 9 junction bases matches TRBD2. The clonotype comes from a male donor with early-stage non-small cell lung cancer. The nucleotides are TGTGCCAGCAGGACTGTAGCGGGGGCACGCAATGAGCAGTTCTTC. This translates into CASRTVAGARNEQFF.